What follows is one T cell receptor (beta chain) and its context. Libraries were prepared by immunoSEQ multiplex PCR; TCRdb keeps only in-frame clonotypes and omits some of them. The sample yields about 55,000 clones, around 90% seen once. This specimen belongs to a study of T cell changes during pregnancy in multiple sclerosis. The CDR3 is 15 residues long. J gave up 3 bases and V 4 bases, and 8 bases lay outside the gene matches. CDR1 and CDR2 (germline): MDHEN, SYDVKM. This TCR came from a female donor with multiple sclerosis, enrolled in a pregnancy study. The starting material was CD4+ T cells from peripheral blood mononuclear cells, obtained in the first trimester of pregnancy. V and J are TRBV28 and TRBJ2-7, with TRBD1 matching over 8 bases. The CDR3 bases are TGTGCCAGCAGTTCCCGGACAGGGCTACTCTACGAGCAGTACTTC. It is translated as CASSSRTGLLYEQYF. The full variable domain, its missing parts supplied by reference TRBV28 and TRBJ2-7, is DVKVTQSSRYLVKRTGEKVFLECVQDMDHENMFWYRQDPGLGLRLIYFSYDVKMKEKGDIPEGYSVSREKKERFSLILESASTNQTSMYLCASSSRTGLLYEQYFGPGTRLTVT.